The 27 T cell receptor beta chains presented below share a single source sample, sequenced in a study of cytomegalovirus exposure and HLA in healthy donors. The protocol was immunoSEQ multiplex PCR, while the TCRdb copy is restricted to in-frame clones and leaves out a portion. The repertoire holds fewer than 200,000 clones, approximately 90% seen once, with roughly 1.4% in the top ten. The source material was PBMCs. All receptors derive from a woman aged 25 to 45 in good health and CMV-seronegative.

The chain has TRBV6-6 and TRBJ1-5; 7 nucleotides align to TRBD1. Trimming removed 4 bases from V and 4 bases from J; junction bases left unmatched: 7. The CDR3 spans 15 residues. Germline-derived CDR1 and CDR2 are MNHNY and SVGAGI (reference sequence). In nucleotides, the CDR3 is TGTGCCAGCAGTTCCGGGACAGAGACAAATCAGCCCCAGCATTTT. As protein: CASSSGTETNQPQHF.

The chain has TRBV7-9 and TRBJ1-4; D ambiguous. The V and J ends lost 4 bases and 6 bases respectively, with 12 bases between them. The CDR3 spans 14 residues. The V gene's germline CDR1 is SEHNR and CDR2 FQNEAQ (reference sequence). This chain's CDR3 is CASSSYSAHEKLFF. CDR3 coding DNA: TGTGCCAGCAGCTCTTACAGTGCCCATGAAAAACTGTTTTTT.

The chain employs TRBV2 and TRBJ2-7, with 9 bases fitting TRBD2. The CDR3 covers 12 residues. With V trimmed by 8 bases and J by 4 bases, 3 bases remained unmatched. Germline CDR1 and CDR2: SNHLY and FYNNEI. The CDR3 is CASDSGGYEQYF. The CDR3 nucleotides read TGTGCCAGCGATAGCGGGGGTTACGAGCAGTACTTC.

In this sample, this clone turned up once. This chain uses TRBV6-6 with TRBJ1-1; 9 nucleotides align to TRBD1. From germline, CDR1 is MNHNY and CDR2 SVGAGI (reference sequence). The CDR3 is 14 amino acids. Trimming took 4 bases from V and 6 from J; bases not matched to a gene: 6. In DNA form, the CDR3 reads TGTGCCAGCAGTTCCGGGACAGGGATCTCTGAAGCTTTCTTT. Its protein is CASSSGTGISEAFF.

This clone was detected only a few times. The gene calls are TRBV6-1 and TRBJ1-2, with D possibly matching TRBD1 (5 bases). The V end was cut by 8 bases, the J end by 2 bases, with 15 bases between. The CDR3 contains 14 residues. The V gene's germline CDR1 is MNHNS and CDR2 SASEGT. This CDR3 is CASLTQGDNYGYTF. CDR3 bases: TGTGCCAGCCTTACCCAGGGCGACAACTATGGCTACACCTTC.

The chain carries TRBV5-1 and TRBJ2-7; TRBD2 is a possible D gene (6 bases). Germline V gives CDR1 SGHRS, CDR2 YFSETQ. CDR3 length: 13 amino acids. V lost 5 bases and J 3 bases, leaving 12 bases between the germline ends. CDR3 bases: TGCGCCAGCAGTCCAACGGGGGTCTACGAGCAGTACTTC. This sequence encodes CASSPTGVYEQYF.

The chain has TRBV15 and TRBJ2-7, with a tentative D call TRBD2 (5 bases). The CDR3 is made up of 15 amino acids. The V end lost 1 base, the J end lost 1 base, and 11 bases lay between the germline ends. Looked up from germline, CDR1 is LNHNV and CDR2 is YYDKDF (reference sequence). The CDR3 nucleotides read TGTGCCACCAGCAGAGTTCCGGGAAGTTCCTACGAGCAGTACTTC. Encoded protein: CATSRVPGSSYEQYF.

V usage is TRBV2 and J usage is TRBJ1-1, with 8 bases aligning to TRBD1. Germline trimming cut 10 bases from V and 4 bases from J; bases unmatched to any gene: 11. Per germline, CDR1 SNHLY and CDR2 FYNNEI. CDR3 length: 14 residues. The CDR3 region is CATTSQGAVTEAFF. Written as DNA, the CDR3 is TGTGCCACCACCTCGCAGGGGGCGGTCACTGAAGCTTTCTTT.

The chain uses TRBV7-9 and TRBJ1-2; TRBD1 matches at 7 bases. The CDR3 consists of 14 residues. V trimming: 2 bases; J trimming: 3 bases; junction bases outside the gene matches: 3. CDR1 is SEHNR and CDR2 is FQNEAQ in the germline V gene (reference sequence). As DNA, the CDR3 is TGTGCCAGCAGCTTAAGACAGGGAGACTATGGCTACACCTTC. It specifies CASSLRQGDYGYTF.

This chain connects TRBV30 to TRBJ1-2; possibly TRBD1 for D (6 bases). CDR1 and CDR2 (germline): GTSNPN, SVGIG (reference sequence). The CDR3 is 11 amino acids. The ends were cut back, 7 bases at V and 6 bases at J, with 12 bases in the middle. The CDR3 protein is CASRGGNGYTF. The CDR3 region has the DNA TGTGCCTCCCGGGGGGGCAATGGCTACACCTTC. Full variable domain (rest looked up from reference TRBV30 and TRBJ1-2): SQTIHQWPATLVQPVGSPLSLECTVEGTSNPNLYWYRQAAGRGLQLLFYSVGIGQISSEVPQNLSASRPQDRQFILSSKKLLLSDSGFYLCASRGGNGYTFGSGTRLTVV.

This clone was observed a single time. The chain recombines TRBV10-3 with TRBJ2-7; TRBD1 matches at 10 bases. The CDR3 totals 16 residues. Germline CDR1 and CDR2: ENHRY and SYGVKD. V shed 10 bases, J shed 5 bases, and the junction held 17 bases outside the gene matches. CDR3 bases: TGTGCCACCAGCCTCGGGGGACAGGGGCGGCGGGACGAGCAGTACTTC. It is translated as CATSLGGQGRRDEQYF.

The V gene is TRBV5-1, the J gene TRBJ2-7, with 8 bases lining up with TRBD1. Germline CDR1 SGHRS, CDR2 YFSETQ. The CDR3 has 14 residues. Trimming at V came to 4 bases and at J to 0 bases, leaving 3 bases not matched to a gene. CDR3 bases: TGCGCCAGCAGCCTGGACAGGGCCTCCTACGAGCAGTACTTC. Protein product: CASSLDRASYEQYF.

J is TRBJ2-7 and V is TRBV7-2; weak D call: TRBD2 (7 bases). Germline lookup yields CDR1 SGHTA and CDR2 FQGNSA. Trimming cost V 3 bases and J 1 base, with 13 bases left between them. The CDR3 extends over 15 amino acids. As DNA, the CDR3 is TGTGCCAGCAGCTTGAGGGGGGGGCCATCCTACGAGCAGTACTTC. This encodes CASSLRGGPSYEQYF.

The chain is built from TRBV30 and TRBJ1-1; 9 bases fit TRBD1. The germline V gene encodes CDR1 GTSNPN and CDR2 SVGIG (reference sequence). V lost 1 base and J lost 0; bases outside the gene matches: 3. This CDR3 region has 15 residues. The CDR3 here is CAWSAWTGVNTEAFF. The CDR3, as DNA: TGTGCCTGGAGTGCCTGGACAGGGGTGAACACTGAAGCTTTCTTT. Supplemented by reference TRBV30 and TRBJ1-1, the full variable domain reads SQTIHQWPATLVQPVGSPLSLECTVEGTSNPNLYWYRQAAGRGLQLLFYSVGIGQISSEVPQNLSASRPQDRQFILSSKKLLLSDSGFYLCAWSAWTGVNTEAFFGQGTRLTVV.

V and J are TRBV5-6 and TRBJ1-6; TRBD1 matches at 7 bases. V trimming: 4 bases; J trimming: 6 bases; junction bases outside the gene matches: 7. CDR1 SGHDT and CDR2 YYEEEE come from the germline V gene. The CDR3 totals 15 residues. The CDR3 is CASSPQDRSNSPLHF. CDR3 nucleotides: TGTGCCAGCAGCCCCCAGGACAGGAGTAATTCACCCCTCCACTTT.

Here the CDR3 reads CASSSRASGGANNEQFF. CDR3 nucleotides: TGTGCCAGCAGTAGTCGTGCTAGCGGGGGGGCTAACAATGAGCAGTTCTTC. The genes are TRBV2 and TRBJ2-1, with 12 bases lining up with TRBD2. This CDR3 is built from 17 residues. CDR1 is SNHLY, CDR2 FYNNEI, per germline. The junction had 10 bases not matched to a gene; V was cut back by 5 bases and J by 5 bases.

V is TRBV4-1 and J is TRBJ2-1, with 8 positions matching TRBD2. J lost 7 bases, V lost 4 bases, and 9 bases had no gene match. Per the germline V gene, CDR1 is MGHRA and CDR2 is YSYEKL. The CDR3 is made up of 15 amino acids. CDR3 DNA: TGCGCCAGCAGCCTTAACGGGGGGGCGGGGAATGAGCAGTTCTTC. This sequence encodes CASSLNGGAGNEQFF.

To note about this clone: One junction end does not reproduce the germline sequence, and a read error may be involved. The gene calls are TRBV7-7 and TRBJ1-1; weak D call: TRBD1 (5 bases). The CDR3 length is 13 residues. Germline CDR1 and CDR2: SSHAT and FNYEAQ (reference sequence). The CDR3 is CASSLQANTEAFF. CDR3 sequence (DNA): TGTGCTAGCAGCCTACAGGCTAACACTGAAGCTTTCTTT.

The CDR3 reads CASSSRDKGNTIYF. CDR3 DNA: TGTGCCAGCAGCTCCCGGGACAAGGGAAACACCATATATTTT. The V call is TRBV11-2, the J call TRBJ1-3; a possible D gene is TRBD1 (6 bases). V lost 4 bases, J lost 4 bases, and 11 bases lay in between. The CDR3 runs to 14 residues. Germline V CDR1 and CDR2: SGHAT, FQNNGV. The full variable domain, with the rest looked up from reference TRBV11-2 and TRBJ1-3, is EAGVAQSPRYKIIEKRQSVAFWCNPISGHATLYWYQQILGQGPKLLIQFQNNGVVDDSQLPKDRFSAERLKGVDSTLKIQPAKLEDSAVYLCASSSRDKGNTIYFGEGSWLTVV.

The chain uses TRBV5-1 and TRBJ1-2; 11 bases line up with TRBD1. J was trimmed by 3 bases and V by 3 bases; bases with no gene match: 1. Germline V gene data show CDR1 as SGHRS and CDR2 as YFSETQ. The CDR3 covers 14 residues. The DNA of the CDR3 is TGCGCCAGCAGCTGGACAGGGGGCTACTATGGCTACACCTTC. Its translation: CASSWTGGYYGYTF.

The CDR3 DNA sequence: TGTGCCAGCAGTTCCAGGGTCGGCACTGAAGCTTTCTTT. Its translation is CASSSRVGTEAFF. V and J are TRBV27 and TRBJ1-1; a possible D gene is TRBD1 (5 bases). The CDR3 has 13 amino acids. Germline CDR1 reads MNHEY; CDR2 reads SMNVEV (reference sequence). With 4 bases removed from V and 4 bases from J, the gap between germline ends came to 10 bases.

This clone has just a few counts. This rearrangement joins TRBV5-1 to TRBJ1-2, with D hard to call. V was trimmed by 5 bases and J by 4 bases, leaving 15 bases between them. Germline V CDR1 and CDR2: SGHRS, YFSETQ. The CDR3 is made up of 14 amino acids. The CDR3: CASRLRSISYGYTF. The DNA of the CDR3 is TGCGCCAGCAGACTGAGGTCTATCAGCTATGGCTACACCTTC.

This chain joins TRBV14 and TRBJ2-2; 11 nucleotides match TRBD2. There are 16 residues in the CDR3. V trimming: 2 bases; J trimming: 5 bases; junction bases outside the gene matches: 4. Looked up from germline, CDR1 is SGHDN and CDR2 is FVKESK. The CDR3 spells CASSQTSGGLTGELFF. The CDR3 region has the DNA TGTGCCAGCAGCCAAACTAGCGGGGGCCTGACCGGGGAGCTGTTTTTT.

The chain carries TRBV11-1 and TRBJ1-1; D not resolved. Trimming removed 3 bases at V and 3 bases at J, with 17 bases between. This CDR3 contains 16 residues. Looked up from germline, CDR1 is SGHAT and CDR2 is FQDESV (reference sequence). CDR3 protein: CASSLTSHGGDTEAFF. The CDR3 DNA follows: TGTGCCAGCAGCTTGACTTCTCACGGAGGAGACACTGAAGCTTTCTTT.

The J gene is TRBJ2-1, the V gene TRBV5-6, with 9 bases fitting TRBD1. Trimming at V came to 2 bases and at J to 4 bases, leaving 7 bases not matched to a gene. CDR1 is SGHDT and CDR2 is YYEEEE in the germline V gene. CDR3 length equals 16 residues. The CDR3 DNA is TGTGCCAGCAGCTTACCGGGACAGGGTCATTACAATGAGCAGTTCTTC. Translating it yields CASSLPGQGHYNEQFF.

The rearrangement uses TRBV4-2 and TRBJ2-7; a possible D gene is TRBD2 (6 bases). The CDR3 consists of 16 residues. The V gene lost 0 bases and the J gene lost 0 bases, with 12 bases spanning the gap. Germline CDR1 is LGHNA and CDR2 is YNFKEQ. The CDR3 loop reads CASSQEEGSSSYEQYF. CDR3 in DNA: TGTGCCAGCAGCCAAGAGGAGGGCTCAAGCTCCTACGAGCAGTACTTC.

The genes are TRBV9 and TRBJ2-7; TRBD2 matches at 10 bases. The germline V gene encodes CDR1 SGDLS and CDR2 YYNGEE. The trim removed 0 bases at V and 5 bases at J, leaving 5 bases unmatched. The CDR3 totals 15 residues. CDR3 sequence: CASSVGTSGIHEQYF. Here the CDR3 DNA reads TGTGCCAGCAGCGTAGGTACTAGCGGGATCCACGAGCAGTACTTC. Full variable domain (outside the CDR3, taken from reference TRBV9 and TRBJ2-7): DSGVTQTPKHLITATGQRVTLRCSPRSGDLSVYWYQQSLDQGLQFLIQYYNGEERAKGNILERFSAQQFPDLHSELNLSSLELGDSALYFCASSVGTSGIHEQYFGPGTRLTVT.